This is a list of T cell receptor beta chains from one sample in a study of cytomegalovirus exposure and HLA in healthy donors. The assay was immunoSEQ multiplex PCR, and TCRdb's table has in-frame clones only and misses some. This sample has approximately 140,000 clones, with around 80% found just once. Sample: PBMCs. All receptors come from a woman in her forties in good health and CMV-seronegative. Each CDR3 is given with its conserved first and last residue. The order of the fields is V gene, clone size, J gene, D gene, CDR3 protein, CDR3 DNA. D genes are given only for firm matches. Rows may omit the clone size; those that give it use once, few, many or a size class.

v_gene: TRBV4-1; abundance: -; j_gene: TRBJ1-1; d_gene: TRBD1; CDR3aa: CASSQDWGTGWYTEAFF; CDR3nt: TGCGCCAGCAGCCAAGATTGGGGGACAGGGTGGTACACTGAAGCTTTCTTT
v_gene: TRBV2; abundance: -; j_gene: TRBJ1-2; d_gene: -; CDR3aa: CASSVEGFYGYTF; CDR3nt: TGTGCCAGCAGTGTAGAGGGATTCTATGGCTACACCTTC
v_gene: TRBV5-1; abundance: -; j_gene: TRBJ2-5; d_gene: TRBD2; CDR3aa: CASSAGGAQETQYF; CDR3nt: TGCGCCAGCAGTGCGGGGGGAGCTCAAGAGACCCAGTACTTC
v_gene: TRBV10-3; abundance: -; j_gene: TRBJ2-7; d_gene: -; CDR3aa: CAISGGQRSYEQYF; CDR3nt: TGTGCCATCAGTGGGGGGCAGAGATCCTACGAGCAGTACTTC
v_gene: TRBV7-2; abundance: -; j_gene: TRBJ2-2; d_gene: -; CDR3aa: CASSLQRSSDGSGELFF; CDR3nt: TGTGCCAGCAGCTTGCAACGATCTAGCGACGGGAGCGGGGAGCTGTTTTTT
v_gene: TRBV9; abundance: -; j_gene: TRBJ2-3; d_gene: -; CDR3aa: CASSALLTDTQYF; CDR3nt: TGTGCCAGCAGCGCCCTTTTGACAGATACGCAGTATTTT
v_gene: TRBV5-5; abundance: few; j_gene: TRBJ2-7; d_gene: TRBD2; CDR3aa: CASSLGGGNSYEQYF; CDR3nt: TGTGCCAGCAGCTTGGGGGGGGGTAACTCCTACGAGCAGTACTTC
v_gene: TRBV6-1; abundance: -; j_gene: TRBJ2-2; d_gene: -; CDR3aa: CASSEGRGVTGELFF; CDR3nt: TGTGCCAGCAGTGAAGGGCGGGGAGTCACCGGGGAGCTGTTTTTT
v_gene: TRBV7-9; abundance: -; j_gene: TRBJ2-3; d_gene: -; CDR3aa: CASSLVGGADTQYF; CDR3nt: TGTGCCAGCAGCTTAGTTGGCGGGGCAGATACGCAGTATTTT
v_gene: TRBV28; abundance: -; j_gene: TRBJ1-1; d_gene: -; CDR3aa: CASSLGLWSEAFF; CDR3nt: TGTGCCAGCAGTTTAGGACTCTGGTCCGAAGCTTTCTTT
v_gene: TRBV7-9; abundance: -; j_gene: TRBJ2-1; d_gene: TRBD1; CDR3aa: CASSPRALGQDYNEQFF; CDR3nt: TGTGCCAGCAGCCCCAGGGCTTTGGGACAGGATTACAATGAGCAGTTCTTC
v_gene: TRBV27; abundance: -; j_gene: TRBJ2-1; d_gene: -; CDR3aa: CASSLRAGYIQIEQFF; CDR3nt: TGTGCCAGCAGTTTAAGGGCGGGATATATCCAGATTGAGCAGTTCTTC
v_gene: TRBV18; abundance: -; j_gene: TRBJ2-5; d_gene: -; CDR3aa: CASSREVQETQYF; CDR3nt: TGTGCCAGCTCCCGGGAAGTCCAAGAGACCCAGTACTTC
v_gene: TRBV5-1; abundance: -; j_gene: TRBJ2-2; d_gene: -; CDR3aa: CASSLGLKELFF; CDR3nt: TGCGCCAGCAGCTTGGGGCTCAAGGAGCTGTTTTTT
v_gene: TRBV7-9; abundance: -; j_gene: TRBJ1-1; d_gene: -; CDR3aa: CSSMGAQPLNTEAFF; CDR3nt: TGTTCCAGTATGGGGGCCCAGCCTCTAAACACTGAAGCTTTCTTT
v_gene: TRBV21-1; abundance: -; j_gene: TRBJ2-7; d_gene: -; CDR3aa: CASSIPTGGHEQYF; CDR3nt: TGTGCCAGCAGCATCCCAACAGGGGGCCACGAGCAGTACTTC